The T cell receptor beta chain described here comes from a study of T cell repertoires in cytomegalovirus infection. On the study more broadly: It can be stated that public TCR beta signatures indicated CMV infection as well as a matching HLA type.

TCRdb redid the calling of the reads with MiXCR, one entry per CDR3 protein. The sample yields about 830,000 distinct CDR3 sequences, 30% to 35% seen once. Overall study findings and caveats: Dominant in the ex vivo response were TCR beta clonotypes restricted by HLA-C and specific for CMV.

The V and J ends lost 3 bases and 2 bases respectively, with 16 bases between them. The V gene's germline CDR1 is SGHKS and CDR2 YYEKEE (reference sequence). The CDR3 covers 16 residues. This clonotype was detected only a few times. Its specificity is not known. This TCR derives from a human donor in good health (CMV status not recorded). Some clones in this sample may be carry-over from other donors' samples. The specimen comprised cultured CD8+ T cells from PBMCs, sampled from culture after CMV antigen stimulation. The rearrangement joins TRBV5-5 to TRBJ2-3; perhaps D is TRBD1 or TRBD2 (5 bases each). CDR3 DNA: TGTGCCAGCAGCTCATATGGGGACGGTCCCACAGATACGCAGTATTTT. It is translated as CASSSYGDGPTDTQYF. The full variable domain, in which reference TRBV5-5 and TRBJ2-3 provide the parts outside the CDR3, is DAGVTQSPTHLIKTRGQQVTLRCSPISGHKSVSWYQQVLGQGPQFIFQYYEKEERGRGNFPDRFSARQFPNYSSELNVNALLLGDSALYLCASSSYGDGPTDTQYFGPGTRLTVL.